What follows are 6 T cell receptor beta chains derived from one specimen sequenced in a study of T-cell memory formation after mild COVID-19. TCRdb reanalysed the 5' RACE reads using MiXCR and keeps one entry per CDR3 protein. Of around 510,000 distinct CDR3 sequences listed, less than 25% are singletons. Sequenced input: PBMCs or a T cell subset sorted from them (not recorded which). The receptors derive from an adult woman who had mild COVID-19 (a few samples of this study predate the infection). Cell type and time point are not known.

This clonotype appeared a few times. The genes are TRBV5-1 and TRBJ2-7, with 9 bases identical to TRBD1. The CDR3 extends over 15 amino acids. J lost 3 bases, V lost 0 bases, and 4 bases had no gene match. Germline V gene sequence: CDR1 SGHRS, CDR2 YFSETQ. The CDR3 region is CASSLGTGVIYEQYF. CDR3 in DNA: TGCGCCAGCAGCTTGGGGACAGGGGTAATCTACGAGCAGTACTTC.

In this sample, this clonotype turned up a few times. The gene calls are TRBV5-5 and TRBJ2-2; TRBD1 matches at 9 bases. The trim removed 1 base at V and 4 bases at J, leaving 5 bases unmatched. Germline V gives CDR1 SGHKS, CDR2 YYEKEE (reference sequence). This CDR3 is built from 16 residues. The CDR3 protein is CASSLWDRAITGELFF. In DNA form, the CDR3 reads TGTGCCAGCAGCTTGTGGGACAGGGCGATCACCGGGGAGCTGTTTTTT.

The gene calls are TRBV7-9 and TRBJ2-7, with a weak D call TRBD1 (5 bases). The length of the CDR3 is 13 residues. V dropped 7 bases and J dropped 3 bases, with 13 bases sitting between them. Germline CDR1 is SEHNR and CDR2 is FQNEAQ (reference sequence). The CDR3 is CASTTDTIYEQYF. DNA of the CDR3: TGTGCCAGCACCACGGACACAATCTACGAGCAGTACTTC.

This clonotype has only a few counts. The rearrangement links TRBV7-9 to TRBJ2-7; no definite D call. Trimming left V 11 bases short and J 5 bases short, with 19 bases between. Germline V lookup: CDR1 SEHNR, CDR2 FQNEAQ (reference sequence). The CDR3 has 13 residues. This CDR3 is CAHSPGSGHEQYF. In DNA form, the CDR3 reads TGTGCCCATAGTCCCGGGTCAGGCCACGAGCAGTACTTC.

The chain combines TRBV5-6 with TRBJ2-5, with D tentatively TRBD1 or TRBD2 (7 bases each). The CDR3 loop spans 16 amino acids. In germline, CDR1 is SGHDT, CDR2 YYEEEE. V was cut by 4 bases and J by 2 bases, with 18 bases left in between. The CDR3 nucleotides read TGTGCCAGCAGCCCCTGGACAGGAGCGGGACAAGAGACCCAGTACTTC. This sequence encodes CASSPWTGAGQETQYF.

V is TRBV7-2 and J is TRBJ2-1; 7 nucleotides agree with TRBD2. J gave up 0 bases and V 8 bases, and 13 bases lay outside the gene matches. The germline gives CDR1 SGHTA, CDR2 FQGNSA. The CDR3 totals 17 residues. CDR3 DNA: TGTGCCAGCGGGGGGGGGAGTAGCGGAAGCTCCTACAATGAGCAGTTCTTC. Protein product: CASGGGSSGSSYNEQFF.